This T cell receptor beta chain derives from a study of T cells in tuberculosis. Sequencing used immunoSEQ multiplex PCR; TCRdb keeps in-frame clones, though not all of them. The sample consists of 30,000 to 35,000 clones, roughly nine tenths of them appearing once. The sequenced sample was PBMCs. This clonotype was sampled from a donor between 10 and 35 years old with latent tuberculosis or without tuberculosis infection.

The CDR3 loop is CAWRPGQGNNEQFF. In DNA, the CDR3 is TGTGCCTGGAGACCGGGACAGGGGAACAATGAGCAGTTCTTC. This chain uses TRBV30 with TRBJ2-1; 10 nucleotides line up with TRBD1. Germline CDR1 GTSNPN, CDR2 SVGIG (reference sequence). Losses at the gene ends were 3 bases for V and 5 bases for J; bases not matched to a gene: 4. The CDR3 loop spans 14 amino acids.